This paragraph reports one T cell receptor (beta chain). The entry originates in a study of T-cell reconstitution after alpha-beta-depleted transplantation in children. Deletions cut 4 bases from V and 4 bases from J, with 14 bases between. The CDR3 consists of 15 residues. CDR1 and CDR2 from the germline V gene are LGHNA and YNFKEQ. The TCRbeta library incorporated unique molecular identifiers. TCRdb used MiXCR to reprocess the PCR reads, holding one entry per CDR3 protein. The sample lists 230,000 or so distinct CDR3 sequences; 9.7% were seen once. The chain combines TRBV4-2 with TRBJ1-5; D is possibly TRBD1 (5 bases). The source is a human donor who donated a stem cell graft to a child with SCID. The sequencing used PBMCs from the stem cell graft donor, collected from the stem cell graft. The CDR3 DNA is TGTGCCAGCAGCCGATCGGGGCAGGCTAATCAGCCCCAGCATTTT. Translation: CASSRSGQANQPQHF.